The clone carrying this T cell receptor beta chain showed up just a few times. The target antigen is unknown. This sample is part of a study of T cell repertoires in cytomegalovirus infection. The wider study: A matching HLA type, together with CMV infection, was signaled by public TCR beta signatures.

CDR1 is SGHTA, CDR2 FQGNSA, per germline. Between the trimmed V and J ends, which lost 5 bases and 5 bases, there was a span of 13 bases. This CDR3 comprises 13 residues. TCRdb re-called the reads through MiXCR, storing one row per CDR3 protein. The table records roughly 730,000 distinct CDR3 sequences, around 30% of them present only once. The material sequenced was cultured PBMCs, taken from culture after CMV antigen stimulation. The chain is built from TRBV7-2 and TRBJ2-7, with D maybe TRBD2 (5 bases). The clonotype originates from a human donor in good health (CMV status not recorded). Some clones in this sample may be carry-over from other donors' samples. The CDR3 coding sequence is TGTGCCAGCAGCCGAACTAGTAGAGACGAGCAGTACTTC. Residues: CASSRTSRDEQYF.